This T cell receptor beta chain originates from a study of cytomegalovirus exposure and HLA in healthy donors. Study at large: Inside one of the first data releases sat 80 million to 95 million unique TCRs taken from HLA-typed donors. The study placed 70% to 85% of its approximately 400 genotyped donors in the Caucasian-associated ancestry cluster. General study findings and limits: TCR beta sequences reportedly predicted the HLA-A and HLA-B alleles of most subjects accurately.

The PCR made use of 60 Vbeta and 13 Jbeta primers. In the study's own analysis: Unique TCR beta chains numbered roughly 80 million in a later analysis, with around 10 million shared. Sequenced by immunoSEQ multiplex PCR; TCRdb stores in-frame clones only, minus some. The V and J calls and the clone size are those of that table, but D and trimming were determined from the DNA. Of 110,000 or so clones listed, 70% to 80% are singletons. This clone was seen only a few times. What it binds is unknown. The CDR3 extends over 16 amino acids. Per germline, CDR1 LGHNA and CDR2 YSLEER. V lost 4 bases and J 4 bases, leaving 17 bases between the germline ends.

The chain joins TRBV4-3 to TRBJ1-5; TRBD1 might be the D (6 bases). This sequence originates from a female donor in good health and CMV-seronegative. Specimen: PBMCs. This chain's CDR3 is CASSRVAGGLNQPQHF. In nucleotides, the CDR3 is TGCGCCAGCAGCCGAGTAGCCGGGGGGCTAAATCAGCCCCAGCATTTT.